The T cell receptor (beta chain) under discussion was sequenced for a study of glioma-infiltrating T cells after dendritic cell vaccination. Background on the study: At biweekly intervals, patients got three intradermal dendritic cell vaccine injections.

Time point described: after dendritic cell vaccination, including at tumor progression/relapse. CDR1 MNHEY and CDR2 SVGAGI come from the germline V gene. Trimming removed 6 bases from V and 3 bases from J; junction bases left unmatched: 5. The CDR3 spans 13 residues. Generated by immunoSEQ multiplex PCR, the TCRdb table keeps only in-frame clones and is missing some. The table includes roughly 100,000 clones, 75% to 90% detected once. The chain recombines TRBV6-5 with TRBJ2-7; 7 bases are shared with TRBD1. The sequence was obtained from a human donor with glioblastoma. This specimen consisted of blood, obtained after dendritic cell vaccination. CDR3 bases: TGTGCCAGCAGAAGGGACAGAGACTACGAGCAGTACTTC. As protein: CASRRDRDYEQYF.